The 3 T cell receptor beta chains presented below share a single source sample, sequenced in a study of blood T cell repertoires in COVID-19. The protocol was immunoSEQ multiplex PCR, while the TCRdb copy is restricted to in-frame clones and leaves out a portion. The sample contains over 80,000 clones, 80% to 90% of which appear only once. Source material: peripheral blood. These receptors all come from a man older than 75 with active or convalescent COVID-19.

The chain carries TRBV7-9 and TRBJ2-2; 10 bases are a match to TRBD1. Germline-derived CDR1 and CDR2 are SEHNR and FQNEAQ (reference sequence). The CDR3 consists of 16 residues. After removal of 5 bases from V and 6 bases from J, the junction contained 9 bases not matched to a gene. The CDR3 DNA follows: TGTGCCAGCAGCAAGACAGGGGGCTTTTCGTCCGGGGAGCTGTTTTTT. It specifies CASSKTGGFSSGELFF.

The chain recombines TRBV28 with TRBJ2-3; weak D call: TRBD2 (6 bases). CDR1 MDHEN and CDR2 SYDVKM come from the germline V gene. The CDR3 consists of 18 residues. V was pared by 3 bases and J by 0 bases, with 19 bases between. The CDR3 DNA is TGTGCCAGCAGTTTGCGAACCCATAGCGGACCTAGCACAGATACGCAGTATTTT. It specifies CASSLRTHSGPSTDTQYF. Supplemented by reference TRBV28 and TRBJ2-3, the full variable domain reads DVKVTQSSRYLVKRTGEKVFLECVQDMDHENMFWYRQDPGLGLRLIYFSYDVKMKEKGDIPEGYSVSREKKERFSLILESASTNQTSMYLCASSLRTHSGPSTDTQYFGPGTRLTVL.

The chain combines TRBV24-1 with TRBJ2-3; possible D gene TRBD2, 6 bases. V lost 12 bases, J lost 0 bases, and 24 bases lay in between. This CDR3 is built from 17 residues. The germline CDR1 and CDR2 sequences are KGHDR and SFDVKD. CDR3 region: CAAKERGLLMSTDTQYF. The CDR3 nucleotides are TGTGCCGCGAAAGAAAGGGGACTCCTTATGAGCACAGATACGCAGTATTTT.